A single sample is the source of the 3 T cell receptor beta chains below, sequenced in a study of blood T cell repertoires in COVID-19. Data came from immunoSEQ multiplex PCR; TCRdb stores just in-frame clones and leaves some out. The data show 180,000 or so clones, approximately 85% seen once. The source material was peripheral blood. These receptors all come from a woman in her sixties or seventies with acute or convalescent COVID-19.

The DNA of the CDR3 is TGCGCCAGCAGCCTCCGGGCCCTCGGGGGGCTCATGAACACTGAAGCTTTCTTT. This encodes CASSLRALGGLMNTEAFF. The chain employs TRBV5-1 and TRBJ1-1; TRBD1 is a possible D gene (6 bases). V was cut by 4 bases and J by 0 bases, with 22 bases left in between. The CDR3 covers 18 residues. Looked up from germline, CDR1 is SGHRS and CDR2 is YFSETQ.

This sequence joins TRBV6-5 and TRBJ1-5, with 8 bases matching TRBD1. V lost 5 bases and J lost 1; bases outside the gene matches: 4. This CDR3 spans 15 amino acids. The germline gives CDR1 MNHEY, CDR2 SVGAGI. CDR3 bases: TGTGCCAGCAGTACGGGACAGGTGAGCAATCAGCCCCAGCATTTT. This encodes CASSTGQVSNQPQHF.

This chain uses TRBV28 with TRBJ2-3, with TRBD2 matching over 13 bases. Per germline, CDR1 MDHEN and CDR2 SYDVKM. Germline trimming cut 6 bases from V and 0 bases from J; bases unmatched to any gene: 0. This CDR3 is 15 amino acids long. The CDR3 region is CASRGLAGSTDTQYF. Here the CDR3 DNA reads TGTGCCAGCAGGGGACTAGCGGGGAGCACAGATACGCAGTATTTT. Complete variable domain (other parts from reference TRBV28 and TRBJ2-3): DVKVTQSSRYLVKRTGEKVFLECVQDMDHENMFWYRQDPGLGLRLIYFSYDVKMKEKGDIPEGYSVSREKKERFSLILESASTNQTSMYLCASRGLAGSTDTQYFGPGTRLTVL.